This T cell receptor (beta chain) came from a study of blood T cell repertoires in COVID-19. Study at large: The United States, Italy and Spain were the sources of the acute and convalescent COVID-19 samples. T cells, B-cell-depleted T cells, or PBMCs supplied cDNA or gDNA.

Original handling: Estimates of nucleated cell counts were drawn from the amplification of reference gene primers. Libraries were prepared by immunoSEQ multiplex PCR; TCRdb keeps only in-frame clonotypes and omits some of them. V and J calls and clone size are those listed in that table; D and trimming were worked out from the DNA. The table includes approximately 80,000 clones, over 65% detected once. Germline V gives CDR1 SEHNR, CDR2 FQNEAQ (reference sequence). The V and J ends lost 4 bases and 2 bases, in that order; junction bases with no gene match: 6. The CDR3 loop spans 15 amino acids. The specimen sequenced was peripheral blood. This chain links TRBV7-9 with TRBJ2-5; 8 positions agree with TRBD1. This receptor was taken from a man over 45 with active or convalescent COVID-19. The CDR3 region has the DNA TGTGCCAGCAGCTCTAGGACAGGGAGGCAAGAGACCCAGTACTTC. Translated: CASSSRTGRQETQYF. Filled out from reference TRBV7-9 and TRBJ2-5, the complete variable domain reads DTGVSQNPRHKITKRGQNVTFRCDPISEHNRLYWYRQTLGQGPEFLTYFQNEAQLEKSRLLSDRFSAERPKGSFSTLEIQRTEQGDSAMYLCASSSRTGRQETQYFGPGTRLLVL.